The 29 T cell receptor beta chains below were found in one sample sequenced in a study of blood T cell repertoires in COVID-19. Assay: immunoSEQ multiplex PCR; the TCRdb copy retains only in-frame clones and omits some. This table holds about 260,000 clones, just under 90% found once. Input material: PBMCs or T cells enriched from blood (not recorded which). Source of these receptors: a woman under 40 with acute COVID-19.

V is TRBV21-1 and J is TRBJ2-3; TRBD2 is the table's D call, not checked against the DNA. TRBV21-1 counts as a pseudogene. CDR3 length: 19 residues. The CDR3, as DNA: TGTGCCAGCAGCCCAACCCGACTAGCGGGACGCCCTTACGAGGGTACGCAGTATTTT. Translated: CASSPTRLAGRPYEGTQYF.

CDR3 amino acids: CASSSRGGEYNEQFF. The CDR3 bases are TGTGCCAGCAGTTCCAGGGGAGGGGAGTACAATGAGCAGTTCTTC. This sequence joins TRBV28 and TRBJ2-1; a possible D gene is TRBD2 (7 bases). Germline V CDR1 and CDR2: MDHEN, SYDVKM. The CDR3 runs 15 residues. V shed 4 bases and J shed 4 bases, with 14 bases lying between them.

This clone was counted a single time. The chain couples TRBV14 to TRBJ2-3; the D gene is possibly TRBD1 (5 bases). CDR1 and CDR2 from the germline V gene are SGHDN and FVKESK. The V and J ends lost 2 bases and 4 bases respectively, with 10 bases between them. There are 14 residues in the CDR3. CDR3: CASSQLGPSDTQYF. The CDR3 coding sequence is TGTGCCAGCAGCCAATTGGGGCCATCAGATACGCAGTATTTT.

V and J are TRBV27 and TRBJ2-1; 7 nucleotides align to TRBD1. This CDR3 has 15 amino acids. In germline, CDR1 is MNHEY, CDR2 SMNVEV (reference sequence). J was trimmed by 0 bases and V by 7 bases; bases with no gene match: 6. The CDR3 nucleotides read TGTGCCAGCAAAAAGACAGGGCCCTCCTACAATGAGCAGTTCTTC. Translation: CASKKTGPSYNEQFF.

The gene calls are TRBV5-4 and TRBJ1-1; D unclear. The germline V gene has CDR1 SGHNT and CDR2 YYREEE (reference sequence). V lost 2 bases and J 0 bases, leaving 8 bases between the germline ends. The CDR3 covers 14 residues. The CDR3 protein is CASSLQLMNTEAFF. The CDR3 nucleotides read TGTGCCAGCAGCTTACAGCTTATGAACACTGAAGCTTTCTTT.

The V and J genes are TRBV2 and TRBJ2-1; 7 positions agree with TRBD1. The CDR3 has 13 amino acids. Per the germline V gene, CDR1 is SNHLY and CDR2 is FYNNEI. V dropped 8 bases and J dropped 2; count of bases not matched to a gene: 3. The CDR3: CASDRDTYNEQFF. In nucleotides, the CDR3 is TGTGCCAGCGACAGGGATACCTACAATGAGCAGTTCTTC.

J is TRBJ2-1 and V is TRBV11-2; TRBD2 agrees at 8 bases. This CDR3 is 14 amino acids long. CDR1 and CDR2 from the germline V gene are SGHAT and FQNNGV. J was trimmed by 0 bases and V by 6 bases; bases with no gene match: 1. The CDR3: CASRREGSYNEQFF. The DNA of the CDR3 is TGTGCCAGCAGACGGGAGGGCTCCTACAATGAGCAGTTCTTC.

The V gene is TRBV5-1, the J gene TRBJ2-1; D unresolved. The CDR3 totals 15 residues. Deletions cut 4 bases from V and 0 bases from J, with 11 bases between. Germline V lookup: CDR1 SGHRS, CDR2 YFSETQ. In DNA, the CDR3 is TGCGCCAGCAGCATCACTACTGACTCCTACAATGAGCAGTTCTTC. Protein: CASSITTDSYNEQFF.

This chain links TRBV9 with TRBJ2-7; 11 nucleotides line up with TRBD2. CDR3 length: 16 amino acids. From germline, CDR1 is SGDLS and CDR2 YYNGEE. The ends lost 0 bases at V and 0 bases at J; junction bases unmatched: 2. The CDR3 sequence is CASSVVGTSGSYEQYF. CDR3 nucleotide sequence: TGTGCCAGCAGCGTAGTAGGGACTAGCGGCTCCTACGAGCAGTACTTC.

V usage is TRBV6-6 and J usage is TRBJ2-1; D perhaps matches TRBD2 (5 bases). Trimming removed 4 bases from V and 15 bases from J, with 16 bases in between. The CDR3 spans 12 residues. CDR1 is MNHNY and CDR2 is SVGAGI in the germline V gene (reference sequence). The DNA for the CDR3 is TGTGCCAGCAGTTCGTACTCGGGATCCCCGTTCTTC. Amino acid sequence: CASSSYSGSPFF.

CDR3 bases: TGTGCCAGCAGTTACAATAGCGGGGGGTACAATGAGCAGTTCTTC. This encodes CASSYNSGGYNEQFF. The rearrangement links TRBV11-2 to TRBJ2-1, with 10 bases matching TRBD2. Germline assignment: CDR1 SGHAT and CDR2 FQNNGV. CDR3 length equals 15 residues. Trimming at V came to 6 bases and at J to 4 bases, leaving 6 bases not matched to a gene.

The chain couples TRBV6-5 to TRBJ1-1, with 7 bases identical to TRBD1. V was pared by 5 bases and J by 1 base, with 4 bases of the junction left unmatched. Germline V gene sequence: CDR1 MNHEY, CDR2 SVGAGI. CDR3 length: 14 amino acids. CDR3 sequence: CASSTTGWNTEAFF. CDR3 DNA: TGTGCCAGCAGTACGACAGGGTGGAACACTGAAGCTTTCTTT.

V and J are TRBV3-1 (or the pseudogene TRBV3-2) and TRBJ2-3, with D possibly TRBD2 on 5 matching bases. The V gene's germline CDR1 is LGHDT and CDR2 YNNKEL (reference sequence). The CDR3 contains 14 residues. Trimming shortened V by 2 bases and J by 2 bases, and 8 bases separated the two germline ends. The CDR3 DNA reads TGTGCCAGCAGCCAACGGGGAACCACAGATACGCAGTATTTT. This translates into CASSQRGTTDTQYF.

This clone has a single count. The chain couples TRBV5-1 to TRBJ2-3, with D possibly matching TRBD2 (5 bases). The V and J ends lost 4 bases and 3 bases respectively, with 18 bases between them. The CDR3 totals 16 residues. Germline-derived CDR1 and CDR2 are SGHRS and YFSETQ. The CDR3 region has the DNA TGCGCCAGCAGCCTCCGGAGAGACGGGATGACAGATACGCAGTATTTT. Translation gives CASSLRRDGMTDTQYF.

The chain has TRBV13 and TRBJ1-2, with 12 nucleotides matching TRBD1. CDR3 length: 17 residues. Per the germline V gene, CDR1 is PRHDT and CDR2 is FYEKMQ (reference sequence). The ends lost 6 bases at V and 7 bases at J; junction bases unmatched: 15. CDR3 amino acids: CASSRMNRDRGRAGYTF. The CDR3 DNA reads TGTGCCAGCAGTCGCATGAACCGGGACAGGGGGCGCGCTGGCTACACCTTC.

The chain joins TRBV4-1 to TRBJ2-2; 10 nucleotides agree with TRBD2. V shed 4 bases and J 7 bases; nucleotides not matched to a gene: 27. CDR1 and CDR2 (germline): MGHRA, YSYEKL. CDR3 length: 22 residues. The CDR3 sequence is CASSPPAGEASGSLGGVGELFF. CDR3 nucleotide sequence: TGCGCCAGCAGCCCGCCCGCGGGGGAGGCTAGCGGGAGTCTTGGTGGGGTCGGGGAGCTGTTTTTT.

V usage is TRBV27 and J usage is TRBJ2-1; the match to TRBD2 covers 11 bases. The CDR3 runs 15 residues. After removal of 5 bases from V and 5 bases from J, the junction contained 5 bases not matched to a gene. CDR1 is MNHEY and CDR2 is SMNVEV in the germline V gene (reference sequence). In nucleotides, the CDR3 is TGTGCCAGCAGTGGGACTAGCGGAAGTGACAATGAGCAGTTCTTC. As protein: CASSGTSGSDNEQFF.

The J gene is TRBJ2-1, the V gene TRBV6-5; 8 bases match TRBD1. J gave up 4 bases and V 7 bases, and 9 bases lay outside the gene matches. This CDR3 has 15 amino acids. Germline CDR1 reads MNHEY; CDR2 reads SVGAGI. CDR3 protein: CASTADRAGYNEQFF. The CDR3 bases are TGTGCCAGCACCGCGGACAGGGCCGGGTACAATGAGCAGTTCTTC.

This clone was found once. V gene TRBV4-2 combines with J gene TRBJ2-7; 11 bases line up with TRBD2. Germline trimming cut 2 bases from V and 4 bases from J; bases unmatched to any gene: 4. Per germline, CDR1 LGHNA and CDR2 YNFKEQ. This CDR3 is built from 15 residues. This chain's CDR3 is CASSQQTSGIYEQYF. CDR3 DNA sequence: TGTGCCAGCAGCCAACAGACTAGCGGGATATACGAGCAGTACTTC.

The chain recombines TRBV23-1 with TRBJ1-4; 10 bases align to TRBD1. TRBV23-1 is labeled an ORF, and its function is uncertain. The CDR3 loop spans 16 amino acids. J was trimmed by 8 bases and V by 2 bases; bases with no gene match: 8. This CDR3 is CASSQIRQGAGEKLFF. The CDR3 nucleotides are TGCGCCAGCAGTCAAATCAGACAGGGGGCAGGGGAAAAACTGTTTTTT.

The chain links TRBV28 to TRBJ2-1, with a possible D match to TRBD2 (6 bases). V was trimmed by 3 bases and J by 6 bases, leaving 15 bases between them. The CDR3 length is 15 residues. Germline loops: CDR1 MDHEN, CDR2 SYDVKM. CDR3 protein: CASSFLPGSLNEQFF. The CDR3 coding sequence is TGTGCCAGCAGTTTTCTCCCCGGGAGTCTCAATGAGCAGTTCTTC.

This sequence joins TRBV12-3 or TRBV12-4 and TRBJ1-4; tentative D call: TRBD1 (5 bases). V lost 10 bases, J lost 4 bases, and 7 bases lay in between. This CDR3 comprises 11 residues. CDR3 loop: CAIDSNEKLFF. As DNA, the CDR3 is TGTGCCATCGACAGTAATGAAAAACTGTTTTTT.

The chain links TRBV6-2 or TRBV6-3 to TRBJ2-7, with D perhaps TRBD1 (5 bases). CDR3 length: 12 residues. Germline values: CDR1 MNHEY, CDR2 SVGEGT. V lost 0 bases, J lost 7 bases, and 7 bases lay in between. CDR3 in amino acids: CASSYSAGEQYF. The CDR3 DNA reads TGTGCCAGCAGTTACTCGGCAGGGGAGCAGTACTTC.

Here the CDR3 reads CASTYGGTEAFF. The CDR3 DNA reads TGTGCCAGTACCTACGGGGGAACTGAAGCTTTCTTT. The genes are TRBV19 and TRBJ1-1; TRBD1 is a possible D gene (5 bases). Trimming removed 7 bases at V and 5 bases at J, with 11 bases between. CDR1 is LNHDA and CDR2 is SQIVND in the germline V gene (reference sequence). The CDR3 runs to 12 residues.

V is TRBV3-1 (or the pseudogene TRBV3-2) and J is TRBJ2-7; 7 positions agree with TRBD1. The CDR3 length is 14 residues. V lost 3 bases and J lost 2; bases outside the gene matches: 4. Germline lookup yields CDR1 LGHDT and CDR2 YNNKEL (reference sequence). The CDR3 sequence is CASSHDRAAYEQYF. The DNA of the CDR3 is TGTGCCAGCAGCCACGACAGGGCCGCCTACGAGCAGTACTTC.

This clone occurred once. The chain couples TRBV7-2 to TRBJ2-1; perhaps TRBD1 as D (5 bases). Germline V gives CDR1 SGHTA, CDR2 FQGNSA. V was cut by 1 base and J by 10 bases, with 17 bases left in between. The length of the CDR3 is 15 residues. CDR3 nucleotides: TGTGCCAGCAGCTTAGGACCTATGGAGTACAGGGAGCAGTTCTTC. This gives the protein CASSLGPMEYREQFF.

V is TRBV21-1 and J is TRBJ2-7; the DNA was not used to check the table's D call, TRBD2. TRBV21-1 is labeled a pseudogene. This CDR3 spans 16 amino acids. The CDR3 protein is CASSKLRGPERGEQYF. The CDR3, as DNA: TGTGCCAGCAGCAAATTGCGGGGACCGGAGAGGGGCGAGCAGTACTTC.

Here the CDR3 DNA reads TGCGCCAGCAGCCAAGACGGGTCCGGCGGCACTGAAGCTTTCTTT. This translates into CASSQDGSGGTEAFF. This chain uses TRBV4-3 with TRBJ1-1; no clear D gene. The length of the CDR3 is 15 residues. The germline CDR1 and CDR2 sequences are LGHNA and YSLEER. The ends were cut back, 0 bases at V and 4 bases at J, with 12 bases in the middle.

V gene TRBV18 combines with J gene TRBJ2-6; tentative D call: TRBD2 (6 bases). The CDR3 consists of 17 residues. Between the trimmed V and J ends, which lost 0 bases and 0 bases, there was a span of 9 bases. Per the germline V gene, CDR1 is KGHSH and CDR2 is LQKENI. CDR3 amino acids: CASSPPSGSSGANVLTF. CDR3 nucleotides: TGTGCCAGCTCACCACCTAGCGGATCCTCTGGGGCCAACGTCCTGACTTTC. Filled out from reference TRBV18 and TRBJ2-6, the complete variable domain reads NAGVMQNPRHLVRRRGQEARLRCSPMKGHSHVYWYRQLPEEGLKFMVYLQKENIIDESGMPKERFSAEFPKEGPSILRIQQVVRGDSAAYFCASSPPSGSSGANVLTFGAGSRLTVL.